This T cell receptor beta chain was recovered during a study of T cells expressing NK-cell markers. Whole-study findings and limits: Among a few donors, these clonotypes also ranked first in the CD3+CD56-NKG2C+ fraction.

The authors made TCR beta cDNA libraries by 5'RACE template switching. This switching added a universal primer site and UMIs. TCRdb re-called the 5' RACE reads and shows each CDR3 protein once, DNA omitted. The sample holds 500,000 or so distinct CDR3 sequences. Points on this clonotype: Its antigen is undetermined.

The germline V gene has CDR1 MDHEN and CDR2 SYDVKM. The CDR3 sequence is 15 residues long. The chain carries TRBV28 and TRBJ2-7. Sequences were obtained from blood T cells: a sorted CD56 or NKG2C T cell subset, CD4+ or CD8+ T cells, or bulk PBMC T cells (not recorded which). This receptor was identified in a man in his late teens or twenties in good health. CDR3 protein: CASSLISTSSYEQYF.